This T cell receptor beta chain was recorded in a study of blood T cell repertoires in COVID-19. The length of the CDR3 is 15 residues. Germline V lookup: CDR1 LNHDA, CDR2 SQIVND (reference sequence). V dropped 5 bases and J dropped 2; count of bases not matched to a gene: 5. The table came from immunoSEQ multiplex PCR; TCRdb's copy has only in-frame clones and leaves some out. This table has around 150,000 clones, around 81% appearing once. This clonotype originated in a man aged 55 to 70 with active or convalescent COVID-19. Material: peripheral blood. V gene TRBV19 combines with J gene TRBJ2-1; 8 nucleotides line up with TRBD1. The CDR3 region is CASSLGTGTYNEQFF. The CDR3 DNA is TGTGCCAGTAGTTTGGGGACAGGTACCTACAATGAGCAGTTCTTC.